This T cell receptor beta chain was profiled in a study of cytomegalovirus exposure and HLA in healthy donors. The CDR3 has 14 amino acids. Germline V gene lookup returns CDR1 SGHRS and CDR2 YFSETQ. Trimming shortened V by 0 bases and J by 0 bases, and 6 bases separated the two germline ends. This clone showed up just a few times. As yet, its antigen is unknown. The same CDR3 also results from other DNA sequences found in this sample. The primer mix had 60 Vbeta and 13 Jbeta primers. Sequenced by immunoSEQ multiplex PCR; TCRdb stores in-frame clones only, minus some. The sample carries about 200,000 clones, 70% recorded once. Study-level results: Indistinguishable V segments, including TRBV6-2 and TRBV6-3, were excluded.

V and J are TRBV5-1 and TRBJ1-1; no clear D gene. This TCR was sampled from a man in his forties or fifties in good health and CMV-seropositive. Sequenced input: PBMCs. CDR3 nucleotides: TGCGCCAGCAGCTTGGCGGGAATGAACACTGAAGCTTTCTTT. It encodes CASSLAGMNTEAFF.